The next 20 T cell receptor beta chains were all read from a single sample in a study of T cell responses to AZD1222 COVID-19 vaccine. Measured with immunoSEQ multiplex PCR; TCRdb has only the in-frame clones, and not every one. The table includes about 120,000 clones, about 92% detected once. The starting material was peripheral blood, obtained on day 0 of AZD1222 vaccination. The receptors shown here come from an adult in good health.

The chain couples TRBV9 to TRBJ1-2; the match to TRBD1 covers 7 bases. Per germline, CDR1 SGDLS and CDR2 YYNGEE. Losses at the gene ends were 0 bases for V and 7 bases for J; bases not matched to a gene: 6. This CDR3 has 14 residues. The chain's CDR3 is CASSVGGQDLGYTF. DNA for the CDR3: TGTGCCAGCAGCGTAGGCGGACAGGACCTTGGCTACACCTTC.

This rearrangement joins TRBV19 to TRBJ2-3; perhaps TRBD1 as D (6 bases). V was pared by 5 bases and J by 6 bases, with 15 bases between. Germline loops: CDR1 LNHDA, CDR2 SQIVND (reference sequence). This CDR3 is 14 amino acids long. This CDR3 is CASSETGIMDTQYF. DNA of the CDR3: TGTGCCAGTAGTGAAACAGGGATAATGGATACGCAGTATTTT.

This sequence joins TRBV6-5 and TRBJ2-7; the D gene is possibly TRBD1 (6 bases). In germline, CDR1 is MNHEY, CDR2 SVGAGI. The CDR3 has 15 residues. Between the trimmed V and J ends, which lost 6 bases and 1 base, there was a span of 16 bases. The CDR3 protein is CASRLLQGGSYEQYF. Here the CDR3 DNA reads TGTGCCAGCAGGTTACTACAGGGCGGGTCCTACGAGCAGTACTTC.

V gene TRBV5-1 combines with J gene TRBJ1-1, with 7 bases fitting TRBD1. The germline V gene has CDR1 SGHRS and CDR2 YFSETQ. The CDR3 sequence is 13 residues long. With V trimmed by 4 bases and J by 4 bases, 4 bases remained unmatched. The CDR3 here is CASSRQGGTEAFF. CDR3 nucleotides: TGCGCCAGCAGCCGACAGGGTGGCACTGAAGCTTTCTTT.

This chain links TRBV9 with TRBJ2-7; TRBD2 matches at 9 bases. CDR3 size: 12 residues. Trimming took 7 bases from V and 4 from J; bases not matched to a gene: 3. From germline, CDR1 is SGDLS and CDR2 YYNGEE. The CDR3 protein is CASGGRAYEQYF. The DNA for the CDR3 is TGTGCCAGCGGCGGGAGGGCTTACGAGCAGTACTTC.

This chain connects TRBV9 to TRBJ2-7; perhaps D is TRBD1 or TRBD2 (5 bases each). Germline V gene sequence: CDR1 SGDLS, CDR2 YYNGEE. V dropped 0 bases and J dropped 3 bases, with 10 bases sitting between them. The CDR3 is 14 residues long. The DNA of the CDR3 is TGTGCCAGCAGCGTAGGAGAGGGGAACTACGAGCAGTACTTC. Translation gives CASSVGEGNYEQYF.

The V gene is TRBV7-9, the J gene TRBJ1-5; possibly TRBD1 for D (6 bases). V was shortened by 3 bases and J by 8 bases, with 8 bases between the two germline ends. Germline assignment: CDR1 SEHNR and CDR2 FQNEAQ (reference sequence). The CDR3 spans 12 residues. CDR3 nucleotides: TGTGCCAGCAGCTTCCGACAGGAGCCCCAGCATTTT. Protein: CASSFRQEPQHF.

CDR3 protein: CASRKQGARETQYF. In nucleotides, the CDR3 is TGTGCCAGCAGAAAACAGGGGGCGCGGGAGACCCAGTACTTC. The chain uses TRBV2 and TRBJ2-5, with 9 bases lining up with TRBD1. This CDR3 is 14 amino acids long. V lost 6 bases and J lost 5; bases outside the gene matches: 7. Germline values: CDR1 SNHLY, CDR2 FYNNEI.

This chain uses TRBV4-3 with TRBJ1-5; no reliable D call. Trimming cost V 1 base and J 5 bases, with 6 bases left between them. CDR1 and CDR2 from the germline V gene are LGHNA and YSLEER. The CDR3 runs 13 residues. CDR3 residues: CASSQVVYQPQHF. The CDR3 nucleotides are TGCGCCAGCAGCCAAGTTGTATATCAGCCCCAGCATTTT.

The CDR3 reads CASSVRDIDNEQFF. As DNA, the CDR3 is TGCGCCAGCAGCGTCCGGGACATAGACAATGAGCAGTTCTTC. The V call is TRBV5-1, the J call TRBJ2-1; D perhaps matches TRBD1 (6 bases). CDR3 length: 14 residues. Trimming cost V 4 bases and J 5 bases, with 13 bases left between them. Germline CDR1 reads SGHRS; CDR2 reads YFSETQ.

V usage is TRBV19 and J usage is TRBJ1-2; D gene ambiguous. Germline lookup yields CDR1 LNHDA and CDR2 SQIVND (reference sequence). The CDR3 contains 14 residues. V shed 3 bases and J shed 5 bases, with 13 bases lying between them. CDR3 coding DNA: TGTGCCAGTAGTATGACGGTCGGAAGTTATGGCTACACCTTC. Amino acids: CASSMTVGSYGYTF. Together with reference TRBV19 and TRBJ1-2, the CDR3 gives the full variable domain: DGGITQSPKYLFRKEGQNVTLSCEQNLNHDAMYWYRQDPGQGLRLIYYSQIVNDFQKGDIAEGYSVSREKKESFPLTVTSAQKNPTAFYLCASSMTVGSYGYTFGSGTRLTVV.

The J gene is TRBJ1-2, the V gene TRBV6-5, with D uncertain. Germline-derived CDR1 and CDR2 are MNHEY and SVGAGI. V lost 2 bases and J lost 4, with 8 bases in between. This CDR3 is built from 13 residues. Here the CDR3 DNA reads TGTGCCAGCAGTTACCGCTCTTCCTATGGCTACACCTTC. Translated: CASSYRSSYGYTF.

In its sample, this clone was seen once. The gene calls are TRBV29-1 and TRBJ1-2; tentative D call: TRBD1 (5 bases). CDR1 and CDR2 from the germline V gene are SQVTM and ANQGSEA. Trimming took 2 bases from V and 3 from J, leaving 16 bases between them. The CDR3 spans 15 residues. CDR3 nucleotides: TGCAGCGTTGAAACCCCATTTGGACAAGACTATGGCTACACCTTC. It yields the protein CSVETPFGQDYGYTF. The variable domain in full, with the rest retrieved from reference TRBV29-1 and TRBJ1-2, is SAVISQKPSRDICQRGTSLTIQCQVDSQVTMMFWYRQQPGQSLTLIATANQGSEATYESGFVIDKFPISRPNLTFSTLTVSNMSPEDSSIYLCSVETPFGQDYGYTFGSGTRLTVV.

This chain joins TRBV5-4 and TRBJ1-1, with D hard to call. Germline-derived CDR1 and CDR2 are SGHNT and YYREEE (reference sequence). Trimming left V 0 bases short and J 0 bases short, with 3 bases between. CDR3 length equals 13 residues. Written as DNA, the CDR3 is TGTGCCAGCAGCTTGGGGATGAACACTGAAGCTTTCTTT. This encodes CASSLGMNTEAFF. Full variable domain (missing parts from reference TRBV5-4 and TRBJ1-1): ETGVTQSPTHLIKTRGQQVTLRCSSQSGHNTVSWYQQALGQGPQFIFQYYREEENGRGNFPPRFSGLQFPNYSSELNVNALELDDSALYLCASSLGMNTEAFFGQGTRLTVV.

The genes are TRBV4-1 and TRBJ2-1; D possibly uses TRBD1 or TRBD2 (5 bases each). Trimming took 0 bases from V and 3 from J, leaving 12 bases between them. Germline CDR1 is MGHRA and CDR2 is YSYEKL. The CDR3 covers 16 residues. CDR3 region: CASSQEGTAVYNEQFF. The CDR3 DNA follows: TGCGCCAGCAGCCAAGAAGGGACGGCCGTCTACAATGAGCAGTTCTTC.

This chain links TRBV28 with TRBJ2-7; 12 bases agree with TRBD2. The CDR3 runs 13 residues. V lost 8 bases and J lost 5; bases outside the gene matches: 4. Germline values: CDR1 MDHEN, CDR2 SYDVKM. The CDR3 DNA follows: TGTGCCAGCGGACTAGCGGGAAGGGACGAGCAGTACTTC. Its translation is CASGLAGRDEQYF.

This rearrangement joins TRBV7-2 to TRBJ2-7; D tentatively fits TRBD1 or TRBD2 (6 bases each). Germline CDR1 SGHTA, CDR2 FQGNSA. The CDR3 totals 14 residues. V was trimmed by 8 bases and J by 0 bases, leaving 14 bases between them. The DNA for the CDR3 is TGTGCCAGCTTGGGGGCACTAGCCTCCTACGAGCAGTACTTC. Its translation is CASLGALASYEQYF.

The chain carries TRBV5-1 and TRBJ1-1, with D possibly matching TRBD1 (6 bases). V was pared by 6 bases and J by 1 base, with 19 bases between. The CDR3 is made up of 16 amino acids. The germline CDR1 and CDR2 sequences are SGHRS and YFSETQ. The CDR3 loop is CASTLGRGNRNTEAFF. CDR3 sequence (DNA): TGCGCCAGCACCCTTGGAAGGGGGAACCGGAACACTGAAGCTTTCTTT.

This sequence joins TRBV5-1 and TRBJ2-5, with D perhaps TRBD1 (6 bases). V was cut by 4 bases and J by 1 base, with 11 bases left in between. The CDR3 runs to 14 residues. Germline V gene data show CDR1 as SGHRS and CDR2 as YFSETQ. The CDR3 DNA reads TGCGCCAGCAGCCCGGACAGATTCCAAGAGACCCAGTACTTC. This sequence encodes CASSPDRFQETQYF.

The chain combines TRBV4-3 with TRBJ1-2, with D unresolved. The V gene lost 0 bases and the J gene lost 4 bases, with 9 bases spanning the gap. CDR1 is LGHNA, CDR2 YSLEER, per germline. CDR3 length: 14 amino acids. CDR3 amino acids: CASSQDYEFYGYTF. The CDR3 DNA is TGCGCCAGCAGCCAAGACTATGAGTTCTATGGCTACACCTTC.